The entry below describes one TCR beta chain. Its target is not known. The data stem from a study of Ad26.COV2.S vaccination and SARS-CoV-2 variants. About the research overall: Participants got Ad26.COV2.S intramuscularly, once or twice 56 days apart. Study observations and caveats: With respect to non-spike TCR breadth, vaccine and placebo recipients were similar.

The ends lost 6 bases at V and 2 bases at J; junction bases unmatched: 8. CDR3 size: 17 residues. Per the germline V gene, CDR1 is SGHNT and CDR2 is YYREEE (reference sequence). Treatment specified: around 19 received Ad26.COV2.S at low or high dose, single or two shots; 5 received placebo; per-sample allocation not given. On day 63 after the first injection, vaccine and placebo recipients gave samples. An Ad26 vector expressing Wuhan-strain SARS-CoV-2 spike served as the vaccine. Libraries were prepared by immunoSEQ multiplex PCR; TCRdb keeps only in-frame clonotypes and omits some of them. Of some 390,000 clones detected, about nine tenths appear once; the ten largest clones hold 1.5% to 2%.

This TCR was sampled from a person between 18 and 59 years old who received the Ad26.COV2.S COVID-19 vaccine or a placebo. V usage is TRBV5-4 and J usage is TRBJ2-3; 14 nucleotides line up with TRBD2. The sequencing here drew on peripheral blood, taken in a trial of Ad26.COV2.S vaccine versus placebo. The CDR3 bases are TGTGCCAGCACCTTCAGGACTAGCGGGAGGTCCACAGATACGCAGTATTTT. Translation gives CASTFRTSGRSTDTQYF.